Described below is a single T cell receptor beta chain sequence and its context. The CDR3 consists of 19 residues. Unmatched junction bases numbered 17, after V lost 3 bases and J lost 2 bases. Germline lookup yields CDR1 SGDLS and CDR2 YYNGEE. The PCR had 60 Vbeta and 13 Jbeta primers. Method: immunoSEQ multiplex PCR; TCRdb's copy keeps in-frame clones and lacks some. The sample gives fewer than 250,000 clones, about four fifths of which show up once; roughly 10% is in the top ten. These data are taken from a study of cytomegalovirus exposure and HLA in healthy donors. The sample was PBMCs. This sequence originates from a woman between 45 and 60 years old in good health and CMV-seropositive. The rearrangement joins TRBV9 to TRBJ2-5; 9 positions match TRBD2. Here the CDR3 reads CASSESSGGRRGGQETQYF. The CDR3, as DNA: TGTGCCAGCAGCGAGTCTAGTGGGGGCCGGCGGGGGGGGCAAGAGACCCAGTACTTC.